This is a list of T cell receptor beta chains from one sample in a study of blood T cell repertoires in COVID-19. The assay was immunoSEQ multiplex PCR, and TCRdb's table has in-frame clones only and misses some. Of some 220,000 clones detected, around 80% appear once; the ten largest clones hold around 7.3%. Sequencing was performed on peripheral blood. Receptors originate from a woman aged 70-85 years with acute or convalescent COVID-19. The CDR3 runs from the conserved cysteine through the conserved F or W. Fields, in order: D gene, clone size, J gene, V gene, CDR3 DNA, CDR3 protein. The D gene is left open where the match is weak. Some rows have no size entry. The others give once, few or many, or a class for an expanded clone.

d_call: -; clone_size: few; j_call: TRBJ1-5; v_call: TRBV10-3; cdr3_nt: TGTGCCATCAGGGGAGATAGCAATCAGCCCCAGCATTTT; cdr3_aa: CAIRGDSNQPQHF
d_call: TRBD1; clone_size: -; j_call: TRBJ2-4; v_call: TRBV14; cdr3_nt: TGTGCCAGCAGCCAAGGTTCACTTTGGGGACAGGGGCGCCGAGAGAGACTAGCCAAAAACATTCAGTACTTC; cdr3_aa: CASSQGSLWGQGRRERLAKNIQYF
d_call: -; clone_size: -; j_call: TRBJ1-6; v_call: TRBV5-1; cdr3_nt: TGCGCCAGCAGCGCAGCGACGACAGGTTATAATTCACCCCTCCACTTT; cdr3_aa: CASSAATTGYNSPLHF
d_call: -; clone_size: -; j_call: TRBJ1-2; v_call: TRBV6-1; cdr3_nt: TGTGCCAGCAGTGACCTATGGACTGCAGGAGGCTACACCTTC; cdr3_aa: CASSDLWTAGGYTF
d_call: TRBD2; clone_size: -; j_call: TRBJ2-1; v_call: TRBV10-3; cdr3_nt: TGTGCCATCCATAGCGGGGGGAACGATGAGCAGTTCTTC; cdr3_aa: CAIHSGGNDEQFF
d_call: -; clone_size: -; j_call: TRBJ2-4; v_call: TRBV5-6; cdr3_nt: TGTGCCAGCAGCTTGGGCAGTGGCACACTAACCTTAGCCAAAAACATTCAGTACTTC; cdr3_aa: CASSLGSGTLTLAKNIQYF
d_call: TRBD1; clone_size: -; j_call: TRBJ1-1; v_call: TRBV3-1/TRBV3-2; cdr3_nt: TGTGCCAGCACCAAGACAGGGGTGAACACTGAAGCTTTCTTT; cdr3_aa: CASTKTGVNTEAFF
d_call: -; clone_size: -; j_call: TRBJ1-6; v_call: TRBV6-1; cdr3_nt: TGTGCCAGCAGTGAACAGGTCGTAAATTCACCCCTCCACTTT; cdr3_aa: CASSEQVVNSPLHF
d_call: -; clone_size: few; j_call: TRBJ2-7; v_call: TRBV5-1; cdr3_nt: TGCGCCAGCAGCTTGGGACAACTCTACGAGCAGTACTTC; cdr3_aa: CASSLGQLYEQYF
d_call: TRBD1; clone_size: few; j_call: TRBJ1-1; v_call: TRBV30; cdr3_nt: TGTGCCTGGACTCTCTGGCGAGGAGGGGGCGCGGACACTGAAGCTTTCTTT; cdr3_aa: CAWTLWRGGGADTEAFF
d_call: -; clone_size: -; j_call: TRBJ1-3; v_call: TRBV25-1; cdr3_nt: TGTGCCAGCAGTGTCTCTACCTCTGGAAACACCATATATTTT; cdr3_aa: CASSVSTSGNTIYF
d_call: -; clone_size: -; j_call: TRBJ2-5; v_call: TRBV6-5; cdr3_nt: TGTGCCAGCAGTTGGGGGACTGGGTACCTTGGGGAGACCCAGTACTTC; cdr3_aa: CASSWGTGYLGETQYF
d_call: -; clone_size: once; j_call: TRBJ2-2; v_call: TRBV5-1; cdr3_nt: TGCGCCAGCAGCTTGAGGGCGGGGACGAACACCGGGGAGCTGTTTTTT; cdr3_aa: CASSLRAGTNTGELFF
d_call: -; clone_size: once; j_call: TRBJ2-1; v_call: TRBV19; cdr3_nt: TGTGCCAGTAGTATAGACCAGGGTAATGAGCAGTTCTTC; cdr3_aa: CASSIDQGNEQFF
d_call: -; clone_size: -; j_call: TRBJ1-1; v_call: TRBV29-1; cdr3_nt: TGCAGCGTTGGAGGTAGGGGGTCCATGAACACTGAAGCTTTCTTT; cdr3_aa: CSVGGRGSMNTEAFF
d_call: -; clone_size: -; j_call: TRBJ1-1; v_call: TRBV30; cdr3_nt: TGTGCCTGGAGTGCCCGAACAGGAACTGAAGCTTTCTTT; cdr3_aa: CAWSARTGTEAFF
d_call: TRBD1; clone_size: -; j_call: TRBJ1-5; v_call: TRBV2; cdr3_nt: TGTGCCAGCGGCTTGGACAGGGGAGTGGGCAATCAGCCCCAGCATTTT; cdr3_aa: CASGLDRGVGNQPQHF
d_call: TRBD1; clone_size: -; j_call: TRBJ1-1; v_call: TRBV5-5; cdr3_nt: TGTGCCAGCAGCACACTACAGGGGCAGAACACTGAAGCTTTCTTT; cdr3_aa: CASSTLQGQNTEAFF
d_call: TRBD2; clone_size: -; j_call: TRBJ2-3; v_call: TRBV3-1/TRBV3-2; cdr3_nt: TGTGCCAGCAGCCAAGTTGGTCCTAGCGGGGGTACAGATACGCAGTATTTT; cdr3_aa: CASSQVGPSGGTDTQYF
d_call: -; clone_size: -; j_call: TRBJ2-3; v_call: TRBV7-2; cdr3_nt: TGTGCCAGCAGCTTAGTTGGCGACTCTAGCACAGATACGCAGTATTTT; cdr3_aa: CASSLVGDSSTDTQYF
d_call: -; clone_size: -; j_call: TRBJ2-3; v_call: TRBV5-1; cdr3_nt: TGCGCCAGCCGGGAACCTGGAAACACAGATACGCAGTATTTT; cdr3_aa: CASREPGNTDTQYF
d_call: -; clone_size: few; j_call: TRBJ1-6; v_call: TRBV5-1; cdr3_nt: TGCGCCAGCAGCTTTGCGGGCTGGGGTTCACCCCTCCACTTT; cdr3_aa: CASSFAGWGSPLHF
d_call: TRBD1; clone_size: -; j_call: TRBJ2-1; v_call: TRBV6-1; cdr3_nt: TGTGCCAGCAGTGACCGCTTGGGACAGGGCACCAACAATGAGCAGTTCTTC; cdr3_aa: CASSDRLGQGTNNEQFF
d_call: -; clone_size: -; j_call: TRBJ1-1; v_call: TRBV6-5; cdr3_nt: TGTGCCAGCAGTTACTCCCCGCGGGGGGCGACTGAAGCTTTCTTT; cdr3_aa: CASSYSPRGATEAFF
d_call: TRBD1; clone_size: -; j_call: TRBJ1-2; v_call: TRBV10-2; cdr3_nt: TGCGCCAGCCTCCGGGACAGCTATGGCTACACCTTC; cdr3_aa: CASLRDSYGYTF
d_call: TRBD2; clone_size: -; j_call: TRBJ2-2; v_call: TRBV27; cdr3_nt: TGTGCCAGCAGCGGGACTAGCGGGGGAACCGGGGAGCTGTTTTTT; cdr3_aa: CASSGTSGGTGELFF
d_call: TRBD2; clone_size: few; j_call: TRBJ2-1; v_call: TRBV6-6; cdr3_nt: TGTGCCAGCAGCCCAGTGGCACTAGCGGACTACAATGAGCAGTTCTTC; cdr3_aa: CASSPVALADYNEQFF
d_call: TRBD2; clone_size: -; j_call: TRBJ2-1; v_call: TRBV9; cdr3_nt: TGTGCCAGCAGTCCAAGCGGGGGGGTCTCCTACAATGAGCAGTTCTTC; cdr3_aa: CASSPSGGVSYNEQFF
d_call: -; clone_size: -; j_call: TRBJ2-3; v_call: TRBV10-2; cdr3_nt: TGCGCCAGCAGTGGTCGGGTTAGCACAGATACGCAGTATTTT; cdr3_aa: CASSGRVSTDTQYF
d_call: TRBD1; clone_size: -; j_call: TRBJ2-3; v_call: TRBV2; cdr3_nt: TGTGCCAGCAGCCCGGACAGGGGAGATACGCAGTATTTT; cdr3_aa: CASSPDRGDTQYF
d_call: -; clone_size: -; j_call: TRBJ2-1; v_call: TRBV7-2; cdr3_nt: TGTGCCAGCAGCTTAAGCGGAAATGAGCAGTTCTTC; cdr3_aa: CASSLSGNEQFF
d_call: -; clone_size: -; j_call: TRBJ1-1; v_call: TRBV6-2/TRBV6-3; cdr3_nt: TGTGCCAGCAGTTACCCCAACAGGGTCCGGAACACTGAAGCTTTCTTT; cdr3_aa: CASSYPNRVRNTEAFF
d_call: -; clone_size: -; j_call: TRBJ1-2; v_call: TRBV20-1; cdr3_nt: TGCAGTGCGCGCCGTAACTATGGCTACACCTTC; cdr3_aa: CSARRNYGYTF